This T cell receptor (beta chain) comes out of a study of blood T cell repertoires in COVID-19. Germline loops: CDR1 MGHRA, CDR2 YSYEKL. The CDR3 has 14 amino acids. The ends lost 1 base at V and 4 bases at J; junction bases unmatched: 2. Under the authors' procedure: The authors estimated nucleated cell counts from reference gene primer amplification. TCRdb's copy holds only in-frame clones and misses some; the assay was immunoSEQ multiplex PCR. The V and J calls and clone size come from that table; D and trimming were worked out from the DNA. This table holds roughly 110,000 clones, more than 80% found once.

This receptor was identified in a woman aged 50 to 60 with acute or convalescent COVID-19. Sequenced input: peripheral blood. The V and J genes are TRBV4-1 and TRBJ1-1; 8 bases fit TRBD1. Here the CDR3 DNA reads TGCGCCAGCAGCCAAGGACAGGGGAGCACTGAAGCTTTCTTT. Its protein is CASSQGQGSTEAFF.